The next 9 T cell receptor beta chains were all read from a single sample in a study of blood T cell repertoires in COVID-19. The assay was immunoSEQ multiplex PCR, and TCRdb's table has in-frame clones only and misses some. Of 180,000 or so clones in the sample, 75% to 90% were seen once. Source material: PBMCs or T cells enriched from blood (not recorded which). The receptors were gathered from a woman aged 55-70 years who had recovered from COVID-19.

The chain employs TRBV2 and TRBJ1-1; D is possibly TRBD1 (5 bases). Trimming stripped 3 bases from V and 0 bases from J, with 8 bases between. Germline CDR1 is SNHLY and CDR2 is FYNNEI. This CDR3 comprises 14 residues. CDR3 residues: CASSEGLLNTEAFF. As DNA, the CDR3 is TGTGCCAGCAGTGAGGGGCTACTGAACACTGAAGCTTTCTTT.

The rearrangement links TRBV14 to TRBJ2-7; TRBD1 is a possible D gene (6 bases). V was trimmed by 5 bases and J by 0 bases, leaving 23 bases between them. The CDR3 is made up of 18 amino acids. CDR1 is SGHDN and CDR2 is FVKESK in the germline V gene. The chain's CDR3 is CASSGATHRAWASYEQYF. DNA for the CDR3: TGTGCCAGCAGCGGCGCTACTCACAGGGCATGGGCCTCCTACGAGCAGTACTTC.

The rearrangement uses TRBV5-1 and TRBJ2-7; TRBD2 aligns across 9 bases. Trimming took 0 bases from V and 5 from J; bases not matched to a gene: 9. There are 16 residues in the CDR3. Germline CDR1 and CDR2: SGHRS and YFSETQ. The CDR3 spells CASSLASGLAGHEQYF. The CDR3 bases are TGCGCCAGCAGCTTGGCCTCAGGCCTAGCGGGGCACGAGCAGTACTTC.

The rearrangement links TRBV11-2 to TRBJ2-3, with D perhaps TRBD2 (6 bases). Trimming took off 1 base at V and 0 bases at J, with 11 bases between the two ends. This CDR3 is built from 16 residues. From germline, CDR1 is SGHAT and CDR2 FQNNGV. The CDR3 nucleotides are TGTGCCAGCAGCTTAGCGGTAGGGACTAGCACAGATACGCAGTATTTT. Its protein product is CASSLAVGTSTDTQYF. Together with reference TRBV11-2 and TRBJ2-3, the CDR3 gives the full variable domain: EAGVAQSPRYKIIEKRQSVAFWCNPISGHATLYWYQQILGQGPKLLIQFQNNGVVDDSQLPKDRFSAERLKGVDSTLKIQPAKLEDSAVYLCASSLAVGTSTDTQYFGPGTRLTVL.

This chain joins TRBV7-6 and TRBJ2-2; TRBD2 matches at 10 bases. Germline CDR1 and CDR2: SGHVS and FNYEAQ. V shed 5 bases, J shed 1 base, and the junction held 7 bases outside the gene matches. This CDR3 has 17 amino acids. Written as DNA, the CDR3 is TGTGCCAGCAGCGTTAGCGGGGGGCCGAAGAACACCGGGGAGCTGTTTTTT. This codes for CASSVSGGPKNTGELFF.

The chain combines TRBV18 with TRBJ1-5, with 10 bases that match TRBD1. The CDR3 runs to 16 residues. Germline V CDR1 and CDR2: KGHSH, LQKENI. With V trimmed by 3 bases and J by 4 bases, 6 bases remained unmatched. CDR3 in amino acids: CASSPGTGVVNQPQHF. CDR3 DNA: TGTGCCAGCTCACCGGGGACAGGGGTCGTTAATCAGCCCCAGCATTTT.

The rearrangement uses TRBV6-2 or TRBV6-3 and TRBJ2-7; a weak D match, TRBD2 (6 bases). The CDR3 extends over 16 amino acids. Trimming stripped 3 bases from V and 1 base from J, with 16 bases between. The germline V gene encodes CDR1 MNHEY and CDR2 SVGEGT. As DNA, the CDR3 is TGTGCCAGCAGTTATGATTGGCGGGACTCTTCCTACGAGCAGTACTTC. Translation gives CASSYDWRDSSYEQYF.

The chain uses TRBV5-4 and TRBJ2-7; D may be TRBD1 (6 bases). The CDR3 loop spans 14 amino acids. Between the trimmed V and J ends, which lost 1 base and 1 base, there was a span of 9 bases. Per germline, CDR1 SGHNT and CDR2 YYREEE (reference sequence). CDR3 protein: CASSLYRESYEQYF. The CDR3 region has the DNA TGTGCCAGCAGCTTGTACAGGGAATCCTACGAGCAGTACTTC.

This rearrangement joins TRBV24-1 to TRBJ2-5, with D perhaps matching TRBD1 (5 bases). Trimming left V 0 bases short and J 4 bases short, with 5 bases between. The CDR3 consists of 13 residues. Germline CDR1 KGHDR, CDR2 SFDVKD. This CDR3 is CATSDLQGETQYF. The CDR3 region has the DNA TGTGCCACCAGTGATTTGCAGGGAGAGACCCAGTACTTC.